The subject of this entry is one TCR beta chain. This specimen belongs to a study of blood T cell repertoires in COVID-19. Germline-derived CDR1 and CDR2 are LGHNT and FRNRAP. Germline trimming cut 5 bases from V and 1 base from J; bases unmatched to any gene: 25. The CDR3 is 22 residues long. The table came from immunoSEQ multiplex PCR; TCRdb's copy has only in-frame clones and leaves some out. The sample includes around 96,000 clones, nearly 95% of them seen just once. The source is a human donor with active COVID-19. The donor label of this sample is uncertain. The chain joins TRBV12-5 to TRBJ1-5; 8 nucleotides line up with TRBD1. Specimen: peripheral blood. CDR3 DNA: TGTGCTAGTGGTCCTGAAAACTCGAAGATTACCGGGACAGGTCCCAGCAATCAGCCCCAGCATTTT. It yields the protein CASGPENSKITGTGPSNQPQHF.